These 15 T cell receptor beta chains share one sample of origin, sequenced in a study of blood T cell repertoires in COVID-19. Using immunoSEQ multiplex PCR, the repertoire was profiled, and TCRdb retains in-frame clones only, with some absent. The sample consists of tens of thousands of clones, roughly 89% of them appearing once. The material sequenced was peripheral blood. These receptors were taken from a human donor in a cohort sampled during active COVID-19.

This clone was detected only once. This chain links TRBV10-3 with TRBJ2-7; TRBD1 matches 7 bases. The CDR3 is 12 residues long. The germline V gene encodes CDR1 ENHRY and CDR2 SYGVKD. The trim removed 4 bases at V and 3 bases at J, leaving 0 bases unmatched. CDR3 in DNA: TGTGCCATCAGTGCAGGGGGCTACGAGCAGTACTTC. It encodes CAISAGGYEQYF.

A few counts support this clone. The CDR3, as DNA: TGTGCCAGCTCCGGGACTAACTATGGCTACACCTTC. Amino acids: CASSGTNYGYTF. V is TRBV5-6 and J is TRBJ1-2, with D unresolved. CDR1 is SGHDT and CDR2 is YYEEEE in the germline V gene. V was cut by 7 bases and J by 0 bases, with 7 bases left in between. The length of the CDR3 is 12 residues. Based on the CDR3 plus reference TRBV5-6 and TRBJ1-2, the full variable domain is DAGVTQSPTHLIKTRGQQVTLRCSPKSGHDTVSWYQQALGQGPQFIFQYYEEEERQRGNFPDRFSGHQFPNYSSELNVNALLLGDSALYLCASSGTNYGYTFGSGTRLTVV.

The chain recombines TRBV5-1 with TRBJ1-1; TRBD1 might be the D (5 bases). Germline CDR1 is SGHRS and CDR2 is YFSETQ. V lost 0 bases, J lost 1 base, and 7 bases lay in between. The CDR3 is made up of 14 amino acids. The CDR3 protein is CASSLGGQNTEAFF. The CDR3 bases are TGCGCCAGCAGCTTGGGAGGACAGAACACTGAAGCTTTCTTT.

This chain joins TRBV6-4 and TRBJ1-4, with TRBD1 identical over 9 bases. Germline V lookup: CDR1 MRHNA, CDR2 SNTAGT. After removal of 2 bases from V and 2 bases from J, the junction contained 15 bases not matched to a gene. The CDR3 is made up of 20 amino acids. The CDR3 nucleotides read TGTGCCAGCAGTGACCCCCTCAGGGAGAGGACAGGGGCCACTAATGAAAAACTGTTTTTT. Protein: CASSDPLRERTGATNEKLFF.

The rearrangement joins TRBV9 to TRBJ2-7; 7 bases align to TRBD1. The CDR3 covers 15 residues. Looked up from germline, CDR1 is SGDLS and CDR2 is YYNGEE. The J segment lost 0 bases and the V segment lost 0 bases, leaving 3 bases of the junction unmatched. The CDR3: CASSVATGASYEQYF. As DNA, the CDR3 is TGTGCCAGCAGCGTAGCCACAGGGGCCTCCTACGAGCAGTACTTC. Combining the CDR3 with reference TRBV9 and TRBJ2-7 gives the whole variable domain DSGVTQTPKHLITATGQRVTLRCSPRSGDLSVYWYQQSLDQGLQFLIQYYNGEERAKGNILERFSAQQFPDLHSELNLSSLELGDSALYFCASSVATGASYEQYFGPGTRLTVT.

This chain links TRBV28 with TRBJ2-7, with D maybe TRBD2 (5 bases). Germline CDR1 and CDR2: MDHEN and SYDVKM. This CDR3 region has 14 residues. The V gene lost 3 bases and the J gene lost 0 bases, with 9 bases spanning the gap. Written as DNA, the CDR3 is TGTGCCAGCAGTTTGGAGGTCAGCTCCTACGAGCAGTACTTC. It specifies CASSLEVSSYEQYF. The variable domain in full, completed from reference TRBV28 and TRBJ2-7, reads DVKVTQSSRYLVKRTGEKVFLECVQDMDHENMFWYRQDPGLGLRLIYFSYDVKMKEKGDIPEGYSVSREKKERFSLILESASTNQTSMYLCASSLEVSSYEQYFGPGTRLTVT.

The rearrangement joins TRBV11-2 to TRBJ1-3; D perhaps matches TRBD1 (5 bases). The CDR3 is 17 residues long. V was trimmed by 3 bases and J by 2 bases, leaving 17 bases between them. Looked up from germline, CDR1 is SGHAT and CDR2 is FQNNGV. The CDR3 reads CASSLSIRGIAGNTIYF. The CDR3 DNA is TGTGCCAGCAGCTTGAGCATTCGGGGGATAGCTGGAAACACCATATATTTT.

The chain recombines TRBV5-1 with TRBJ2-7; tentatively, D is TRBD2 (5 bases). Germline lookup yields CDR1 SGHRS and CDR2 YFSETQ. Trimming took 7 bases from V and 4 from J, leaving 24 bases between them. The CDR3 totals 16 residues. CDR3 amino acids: CASQTPGEATMYEQYF. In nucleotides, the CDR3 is TGCGCCAGCCAAACTCCCGGGGAAGCGACGATGTACGAGCAGTACTTC.

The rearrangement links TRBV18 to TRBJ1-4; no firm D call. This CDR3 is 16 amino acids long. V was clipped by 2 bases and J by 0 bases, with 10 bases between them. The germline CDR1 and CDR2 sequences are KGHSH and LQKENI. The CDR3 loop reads CASSPGPGATNEKLFF. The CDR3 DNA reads TGTGCCAGCTCACCAGGCCCCGGAGCAACTAATGAAAAACTGTTTTTT.

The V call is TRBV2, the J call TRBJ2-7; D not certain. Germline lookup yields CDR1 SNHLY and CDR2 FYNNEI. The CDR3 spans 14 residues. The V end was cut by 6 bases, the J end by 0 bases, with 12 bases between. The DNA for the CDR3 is TGTGCCAGCAGCGGCAGGTCGAACTCCTACGAGCAGTACTTC. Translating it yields CASSGRSNSYEQYF.

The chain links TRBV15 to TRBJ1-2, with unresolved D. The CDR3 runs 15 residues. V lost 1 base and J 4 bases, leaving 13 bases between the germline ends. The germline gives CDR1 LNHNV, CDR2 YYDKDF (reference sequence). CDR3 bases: TGTGCCACCAGCAGAGCCCAGGCCCCTGGCTATGGCTACACCTTC. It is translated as CATSRAQAPGYGYTF.

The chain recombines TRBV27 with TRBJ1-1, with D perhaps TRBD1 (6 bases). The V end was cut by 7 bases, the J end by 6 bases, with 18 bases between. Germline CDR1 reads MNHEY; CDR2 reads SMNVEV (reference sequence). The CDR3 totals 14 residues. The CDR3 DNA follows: TGTGCCAGCAAAGGAACAGGGACGTTCGCTGAAGCTTTCTTT. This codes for CASKGTGTFAEAFF.

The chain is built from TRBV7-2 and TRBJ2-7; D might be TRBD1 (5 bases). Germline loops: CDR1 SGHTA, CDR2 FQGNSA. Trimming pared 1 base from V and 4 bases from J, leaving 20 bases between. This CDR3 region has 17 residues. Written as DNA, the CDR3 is TGTGCCAGCAGCTTAGGGGCGTTGGGGCGGATGATTTACGAGCAGTACTTC. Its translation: CASSLGALGRMIYEQYF.

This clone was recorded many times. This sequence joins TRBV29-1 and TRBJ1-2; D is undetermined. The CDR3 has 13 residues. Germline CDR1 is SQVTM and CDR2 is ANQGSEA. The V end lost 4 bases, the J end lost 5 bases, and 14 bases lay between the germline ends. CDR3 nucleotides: TGCAGCGTTGTTACCGGGAGGACGTATGGCTACACCTTC. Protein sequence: CSVVTGRTYGYTF.

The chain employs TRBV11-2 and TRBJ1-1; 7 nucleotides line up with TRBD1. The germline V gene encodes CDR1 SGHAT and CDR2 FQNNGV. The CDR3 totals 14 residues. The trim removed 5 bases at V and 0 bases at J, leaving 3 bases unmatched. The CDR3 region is CASSRGQLNTEAFF. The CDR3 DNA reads TGTGCCAGCAGCCGGGGACAGCTGAACACTGAAGCTTTCTTT.